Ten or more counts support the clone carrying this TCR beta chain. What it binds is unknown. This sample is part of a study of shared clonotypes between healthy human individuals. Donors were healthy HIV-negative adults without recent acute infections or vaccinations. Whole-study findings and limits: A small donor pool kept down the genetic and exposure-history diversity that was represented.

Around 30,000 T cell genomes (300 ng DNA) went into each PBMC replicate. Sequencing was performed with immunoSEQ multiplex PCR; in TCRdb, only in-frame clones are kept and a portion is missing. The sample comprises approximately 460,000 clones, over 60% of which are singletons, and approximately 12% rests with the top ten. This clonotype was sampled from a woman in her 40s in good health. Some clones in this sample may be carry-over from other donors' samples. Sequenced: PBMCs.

CDR3 in amino acids: CASSLWTGYSNQPQHF. The CDR3 bases are TGTGCCAGCAGTTTATGGACAGGGTATAGCAATCAGCCCCAGCATTTT. This chain uses TRBV28 with TRBJ1-5, with 7 bases matching TRBD1. Germline-derived CDR1 and CDR2 are MDHEN and SYDVKM. This CDR3 comprises 16 residues. The J segment lost 0 bases and the V segment lost 0 bases, leaving 2 bases of the junction unmatched.